The sequence of this TCR beta chain was determined in a study of blood T cell repertoires in COVID-19 (dated by TCRdb to 2018 to 2021). As for the study more broadly: Collaborator samples came from the United States, Italy and Spain and covered acute and convalescent phases of COVID-19. The material from the prospective study consisted of cDNA or gDNA derived from T cells, B-cell-depleted T cells, or PBMCs. Subjects who had been exposed to COVID-19, were actively infected with it, or had recovered from it provided the deeply sampled blood TCRbeta repertoires that made up the dataset. The repertoires were released in a freely available public database meant as a resource for research on the immune response to SARS-CoV-2. The samples were drawn from the first 160 participants of the ongoing ImmuneRACE study and from 950 to 1,500 subjects provided by 6 global collaborators. The sample metadata nearly always contained a de-identified subject ID, COVID-19 status, age in years and sex. Where available, HLA class I and class II types were obtained from metadata supplied by the sample provider rather than from assay-based typing.

Results and caveats for the whole study, not just this receptor: The quantity of clinical and demographic metadata differed by source and by participant and was supplied without curation.

The V and J ends are trimmed by 5 bases and 5 bases, leaving 17 bases between them. CDR3 length: 15 amino acids, cysteine to phenylalanine. The DNA shown is the 45-base CDR3, in frame from base 1. The germline V gene encodes CDR1 MNHEY and CDR2 SVGAGI. This clone was recorded once. Its antigen remains undetermined. No base-level quality is on record; no much larger clone is a single base apart. The immunoSEQ Assay, a bias-controlled multiplex PCR, was used to amplify TCRbeta CDR3 regions from genomic DNA. Turning to the authors' computational methods: The number of nucleated cells in each sample was estimated from the amplification of reference gene primers within the assay. To quantify the absolute abundance of each unique TCRbeta CDR3 rearrangement, sequence reads were collapsed and filtered. For each sample, productive Simpson clonality was calculated by taking the square root of Simpson's diversity index across productive rearrangements. What TCRdb holds here is the immuneACCESS table cut down to in-frame rearrangements. Part of the clones is not present; checked against another copy, under half of the missing clones reflect an unresolved V gene, and the others are unexplained. V, J and clone size are taken as reported in that table, and D and trimming were inferred from the DNA itself. This sample is represented by about 380,000 clones; about 90% of them were singletons. Of the sample, about 3% is held by the ten largest clones.

In the prospective study, participants were roughly 18 to 100 years old, resided in about two dozen geographic areas of the United States, and were enrolled through a virtual design. To assign participants to cohorts, the prospective study relied on clinical history that participants themselves reported in a screening survey and a study questionnaire. ImmuneRACE Cohort 3 recovered participants were defined by two consecutive negative NP/OP PCR tests, healthcare professional clearance, or symptom resolution. In the prospective study, whole blood, serum and a nasopharyngeal or oropharyngeal swab were collected from each participant by mobile phlebotomists. Prospective study participants could optionally give additional blood draws and questionnaires over an approximately 2-month period. Blood samples from the prospective study were shipped frozen or at room temperature prior to DNA extraction.

Material: PBMCs or T cells enriched from blood (not recorded which). Rearrangement joined TRBV6-5 to TRBJ2-3; D gene: possibly TRBD1, on 6 matching bases. This clonotype was obtained from a woman in her twenties or thirties who had recovered from COVID-19. The CDR3 protein sequence reads: CASSPGAGEVDTQYF. The sequence in DNA is TGTGCCAGCAGTCCCGGAGCAGGGGAAGTAGATACGCAGTATTTT.